This TCR beta chain was found in a study of Ad26.COV2.S vaccination and SARS-CoV-2 variants. The CDR3 sequence is 15 residues long. The germline gives CDR1 SGHAT, CDR2 FQNNGV. V was pared by 5 bases and J by 4 bases, with 9 bases of the junction left unmatched. Here immunoSEQ multiplex PCR was the method, and the copy in TCRdb shows in-frame clones only, minus some. Here the sample spans about 680,000 clones, 80% to 90% being singletons. Treatment reported: around 19 received Ad26.COV2.S at low or high dose, single or two shots; 5 received placebo; per-sample allocation not given. Following the first vaccine or placebo injection, samples were taken on day 63.

This chain joins TRBV11-2 and TRBJ2-3, with TRBD2 matching over 7 bases. The TCR originated in a person between 18 and 65 years old who received the Ad26.COV2.S COVID-19 vaccine or a placebo. The input for sequencing was peripheral blood, taken in a trial of Ad26.COV2.S vaccine versus placebo. CDR3 amino acids: CASSASGIGPDTQYF. For the CDR3, the DNA is TGTGCCAGCAGCGCCAGCGGGATCGGCCCAGATACGCAGTATTTT.